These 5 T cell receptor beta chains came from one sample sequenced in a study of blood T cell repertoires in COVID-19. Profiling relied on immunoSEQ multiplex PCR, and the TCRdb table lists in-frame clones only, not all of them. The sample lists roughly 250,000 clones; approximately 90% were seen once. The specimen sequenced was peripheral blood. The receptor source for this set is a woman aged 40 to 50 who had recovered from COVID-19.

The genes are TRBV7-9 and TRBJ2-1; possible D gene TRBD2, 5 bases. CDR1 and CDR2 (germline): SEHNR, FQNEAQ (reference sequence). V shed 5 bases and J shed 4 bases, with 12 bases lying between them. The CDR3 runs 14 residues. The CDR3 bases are TGTGCCAGCAGCCCCCGGACTCATTACAATGAGCAGTTCTTC. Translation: CASSPRTHYNEQFF.

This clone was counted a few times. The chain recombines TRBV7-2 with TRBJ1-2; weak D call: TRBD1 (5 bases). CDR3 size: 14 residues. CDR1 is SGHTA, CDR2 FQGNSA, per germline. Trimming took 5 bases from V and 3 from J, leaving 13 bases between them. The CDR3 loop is CASSPAGPHYGYTF. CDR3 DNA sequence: TGTGCCAGCAGCCCAGCGGGACCGCACTATGGCTACACCTTC.

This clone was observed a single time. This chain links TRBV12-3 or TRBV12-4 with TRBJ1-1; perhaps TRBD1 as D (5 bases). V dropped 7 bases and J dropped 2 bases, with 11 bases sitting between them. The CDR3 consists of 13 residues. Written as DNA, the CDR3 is TGTGCCAGCACTCCCGACAGAAACACTGAAGCTTTCTTT. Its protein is CASTPDRNTEAFF.

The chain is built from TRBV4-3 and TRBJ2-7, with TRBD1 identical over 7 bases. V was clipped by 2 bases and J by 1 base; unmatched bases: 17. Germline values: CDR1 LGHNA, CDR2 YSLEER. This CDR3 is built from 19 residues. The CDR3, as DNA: TGCGCCAGCAGCCAACTTCAAACGACCCGGGACAGATTTTCCTACGAGCAGTACGTC. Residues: CASSQLQTTRDRFSYEQYV.

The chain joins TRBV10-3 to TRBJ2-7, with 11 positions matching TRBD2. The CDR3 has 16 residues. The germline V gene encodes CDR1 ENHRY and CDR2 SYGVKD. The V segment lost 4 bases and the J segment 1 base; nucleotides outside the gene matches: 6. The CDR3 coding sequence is TGTGCCATCAGTGGAAGACTAGCGGGACCGTCCTACGAGCAGTACTTC. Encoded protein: CAISGRLAGPSYEQYF.